This entry lists 12 T cell receptor beta chains sequenced from one sample in a study of blood T cell repertoires in COVID-19. The data were produced by immunoSEQ multiplex PCR, yet TCRdb's version contains in-frame clones alone and is incomplete. Of 110,000 or so clones in the sample, around 80% are singletons; the top ten hold about 4.5%. The sample comprised peripheral blood. Source of these receptors: a human donor in a cohort sampled during active or convalescent COVID-19.

This clone was counted only a few times. CDR3 protein: CASSLAGQNNSPLHF. CDR3 nucleotides: TGTGCCAGCAGCTTAGCGGGGCAGAACAATTCACCCCTCCACTTT. V is TRBV7-2 and J is TRBJ1-6; a possible D gene is TRBD1 (5 bases). Germline V gene sequence: CDR1 SGHTA, CDR2 FQGNSA. The CDR3 contains 15 residues. V lost 0 bases and J 7 bases, leaving 10 bases between the germline ends. The complete variable domain, with remaining parts taken from reference TRBV7-2 and TRBJ1-6, reads GAGVSQSPSNKVTEKGKDVELRCDPISGHTALYWYRQSLGQGLEFLIYFQGNSAPDKSGLPSDRFSAERTGGSVSTLTIQRTQQEDSAVYLCASSLAGQNNSPLHFGNGTRLTVT.

The chain has TRBV29-1 and TRBJ2-1; 7 bases map to TRBD2. The CDR3 covers 16 residues. V lost 4 bases, J lost 2 bases, and 11 bases stayed unmatched. Germline assignment: CDR1 SQVTM and CDR2 ANQGSEA. CDR3 region: CSVVPSGLAAYNEQFF. The CDR3, as DNA: TGCAGCGTTGTTCCCTCTGGGCTAGCGGCCTACAATGAGCAGTTCTTC.

The gene calls are TRBV2 and TRBJ2-7, with 8 bases matching TRBD2. Losses at the gene ends were 2 bases for V and 5 bases for J; bases not matched to a gene: 14. Germline loops: CDR1 SNHLY, CDR2 FYNNEI. The CDR3 is made up of 17 amino acids. CDR3 region: CASSEMVTVTSENEQYF. For the CDR3, the DNA is TGTGCCAGCAGTGAAATGGTTACAGTGACTAGCGAGAACGAGCAGTACTTC.

V usage is TRBV7-9 and J usage is TRBJ2-2, with 7 bases fitting TRBD1. The germline gives CDR1 SEHNR, CDR2 FQNEAQ (reference sequence). Germline trimming cut 5 bases from V and 3 bases from J; bases unmatched to any gene: 6. The CDR3 has 15 amino acids. CDR3 amino acids: CASSPRTGHTGELFF. As DNA, the CDR3 is TGTGCCAGCAGCCCACGGACAGGCCACACCGGGGAGCTGTTTTTT.

J is TRBJ2-7 and V is TRBV10-3, with no clear D. The germline V gene encodes CDR1 ENHRY and CDR2 SYGVKD. The CDR3 is 13 residues long. Trimming cost V 6 bases and J 0 bases, with 9 bases left between them. In DNA form, the CDR3 reads TGTGCCATCAGGTCTGAGGTCTCCTACGAGCAGTACTTC. This translates into CAIRSEVSYEQYF.

The rearrangement links TRBV4-1 to TRBJ2-3; possibly TRBD1 for D (6 bases). Germline assignment: CDR1 MGHRA and CDR2 YSYEKL. The CDR3 runs to 17 residues. Trimming shortened V by 1 base and J by 5 bases, and 19 bases separated the two germline ends. The CDR3 is CASSQGQSPKQGDTQYF. The CDR3 DNA follows: TGCGCCAGCAGCCAAGGCCAATCACCGAAACAGGGAGATACGCAGTATTTT.

The V gene is TRBV5-1, the J gene TRBJ2-1, with 10 bases identical to TRBD2. The CDR3 length is 15 residues. Per germline, CDR1 SGHRS and CDR2 YFSETQ. The V segment lost 4 bases and the J segment 7 bases; nucleotides outside the gene matches: 8. CDR3 DNA sequence: TGCGCCAGCAGCGGAGCGGGGGGGCCTATAAATGAGCAGTTCTTC. Residues: CASSGAGGPINEQFF. The full variable domain, with the rest looked up from reference TRBV5-1 and TRBJ2-1, is KAGVTQTPRYLIKTRGQQVTLSCSPISGHRSVSWYQQTPGQGLQFLFEYFSETQRNKGNFPGRFSGRQFSNSRSEMNVSTLELGDSALYLCASSGAGGPINEQFFGPGTRLTVL.

The gene calls are TRBV12-3 or TRBV12-4 and TRBJ1-6, with no clear D. Trimming cost V 7 bases and J 4 bases, with 8 bases left between them. The CDR3 contains 13 residues. DNA for the CDR3: TGTGCCAGCACAGCGGTATATAATTCACCCCTCCACTTT. Its translation is CASTAVYNSPLHF.

The V and J genes are TRBV23-1 and TRBJ2-7; 9 bases align to TRBD1. TRBV23-1 is an ORF, with its function uncertain. The CDR3 has 16 residues. Losses at the gene ends were 3 bases for V and 3 bases for J; bases not matched to a gene: 9. Here the CDR3 DNA reads TGCGCCAGCAGTCACCGTTTCCGGGACAGGGTCTACGAGCAGTACTTC. Encoded protein: CASSHRFRDRVYEQYF.

This chain joins TRBV28 and TRBJ2-3; TRBD2 agrees at 10 bases. The length of the CDR3 is 17 residues. V lost 4 bases, J lost 1 base, and 8 bases stayed unmatched. CDR1 and CDR2 (germline): MDHEN, SYDVKM. The CDR3 is CASSSLLAGFGTDTQYF. The DNA for the CDR3 is TGTGCCAGCAGTTCTCTACTAGCGGGATTCGGCACAGATACGCAGTATTTT.

The chain links TRBV6-5 to TRBJ2-3, with D tentatively TRBD1 (5 bases). The V end lost 6 bases, the J end lost 2 bases, and 15 bases lay between the germline ends. CDR3 length: 15 residues. The germline V gene encodes CDR1 MNHEY and CDR2 SVGAGI. The CDR3 protein is CASRRGWFHTDTQYF. For the CDR3, the DNA is TGTGCCAGCAGAAGGGGCTGGTTCCACACAGATACGCAGTATTTT.

This chain links TRBV11-2 with TRBJ2-3, with a tentative D call TRBD2 (5 bases). V shed 6 bases and J shed 4 bases, with 11 bases lying between them. Germline V gives CDR1 SGHAT, CDR2 FQNNGV. The CDR3 loop spans 13 amino acids. CDR3 protein: CASRLVWADTQYF. CDR3 nucleotide sequence: TGTGCCAGCAGACTAGTTTGGGCAGATACGCAGTATTTT.